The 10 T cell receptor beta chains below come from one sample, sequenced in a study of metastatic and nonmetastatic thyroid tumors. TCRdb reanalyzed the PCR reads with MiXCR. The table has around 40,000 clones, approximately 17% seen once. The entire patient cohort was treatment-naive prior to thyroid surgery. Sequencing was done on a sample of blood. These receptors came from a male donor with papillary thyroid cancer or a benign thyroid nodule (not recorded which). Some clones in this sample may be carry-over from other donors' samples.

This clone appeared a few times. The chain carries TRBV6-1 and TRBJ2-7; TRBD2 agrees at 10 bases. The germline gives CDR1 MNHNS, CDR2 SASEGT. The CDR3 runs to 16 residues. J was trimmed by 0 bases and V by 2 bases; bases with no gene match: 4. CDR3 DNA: TGTGCCAGCAGTGAATACAGCGGGGGGGCCTCCTACGAGCAGTACTTC. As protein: CASSEYSGGASYEQYF.

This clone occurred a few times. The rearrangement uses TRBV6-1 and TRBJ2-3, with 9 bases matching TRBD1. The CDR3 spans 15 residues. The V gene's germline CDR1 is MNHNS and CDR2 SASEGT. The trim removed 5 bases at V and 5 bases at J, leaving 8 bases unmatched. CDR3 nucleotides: TGTGCCAGCAGTCCGGGACAGGGTGGCAGAGATACGCAGTATTTT. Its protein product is CASSPGQGGRDTQYF.

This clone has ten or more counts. The CDR3 DNA is TGTGCCAGCAGCGAGGGGGCAGGGGCCAACGTCCTGACTTTC. It specifies CASSEGAGANVLTF. The chain is built from TRBV5-8 and TRBJ2-6, with 7 bases identical to TRBD1. CDR3 size: 14 residues. The germline CDR1 and CDR2 sequences are SGHTS and YDEGEE. The V segment lost 4 bases and the J segment 4 bases; nucleotides outside the gene matches: 2.

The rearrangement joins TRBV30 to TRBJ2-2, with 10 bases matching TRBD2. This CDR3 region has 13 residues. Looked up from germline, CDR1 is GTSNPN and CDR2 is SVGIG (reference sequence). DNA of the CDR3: TGTGCAATAGCGGGGGGAATTACCGGGGAGCTGTTTTTT. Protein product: CAIAGGITGELFF.

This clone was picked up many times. CDR3 amino acids: CSVEDSSRSSYEQYF. CDR3 bases: TGCAGCGTTGAAGATTCCTCCAGGAGCTCCTACGAGCAGTACTTC. V usage is TRBV29-1 and J usage is TRBJ2-7; D not certain. The CDR3 is 15 amino acids. Trimming stripped 0 bases from V and 0 bases from J, with 12 bases between. Germline CDR1 SQVTM, CDR2 ANQGSEA.

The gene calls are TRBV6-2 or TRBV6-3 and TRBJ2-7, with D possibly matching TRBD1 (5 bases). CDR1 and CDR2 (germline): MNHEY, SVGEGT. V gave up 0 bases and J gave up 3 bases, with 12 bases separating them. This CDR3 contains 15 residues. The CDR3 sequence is CASSYSIQGGYEQYF. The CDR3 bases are TGTGCCAGCAGTTACTCGATTCAGGGCGGCTACGAGCAGTACTTC.

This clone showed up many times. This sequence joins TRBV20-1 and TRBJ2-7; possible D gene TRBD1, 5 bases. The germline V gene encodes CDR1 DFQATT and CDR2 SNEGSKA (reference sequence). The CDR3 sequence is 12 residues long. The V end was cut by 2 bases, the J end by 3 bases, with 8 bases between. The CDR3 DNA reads TGCAGTGCTAGATCCCAGGGCTACGAGCAGTACTTC. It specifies CSARSQGYEQYF.

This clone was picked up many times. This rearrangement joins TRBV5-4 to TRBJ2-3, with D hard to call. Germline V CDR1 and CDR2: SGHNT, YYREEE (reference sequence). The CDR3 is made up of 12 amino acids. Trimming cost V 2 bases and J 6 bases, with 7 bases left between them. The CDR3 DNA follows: TGTGCCAGCAGCTTTAATTCCGATACGCAGTATTTT. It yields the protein CASSFNSDTQYF.

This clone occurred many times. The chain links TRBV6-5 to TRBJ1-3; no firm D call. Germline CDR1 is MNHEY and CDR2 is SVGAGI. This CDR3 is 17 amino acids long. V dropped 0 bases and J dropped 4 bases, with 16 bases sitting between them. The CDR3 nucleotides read TGTGCCAGCAGTTACTCGAGTTCGGCGCACGGCGGAAACACCATATATTTT. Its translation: CASSYSSSAHGGNTIYF.

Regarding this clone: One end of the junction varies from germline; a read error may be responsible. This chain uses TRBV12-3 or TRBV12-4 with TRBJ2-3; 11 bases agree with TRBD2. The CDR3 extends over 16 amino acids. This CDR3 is CASRNTGTSGTDTQCF. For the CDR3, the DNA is TGTGCCAGCAGAAACACCGGGACTAGCGGCACAGATACGCAGTGTTTT.